This TCR beta chain was recorded in a study of blood T cell repertoires in COVID-19. For the study at large: The origin of the acute and convalescent COVID-19 samples was the United States, Italy and Spain. T cells, B-cell-depleted T cells, or PBMCs supplied cDNA or gDNA.

This clone was observed once. Profiling relied on immunoSEQ multiplex PCR, and the TCRdb table lists in-frame clones only, not all of them. The sample includes 150,000 to 160,000 clones, 80% of them seen just once. This CDR3 contains 14 residues. Trimming took off 9 bases at V and 4 bases at J, with 19 bases between the two ends. Germline CDR1 and CDR2: SGHNT and YYREEE (reference sequence). This chain links TRBV5-4 with TRBJ1-1; possibly TRBD1 for D (6 bases). The receptor comes from a man between 60 and 70 years old with acute or convalescent COVID-19. The material sequenced was peripheral blood. The DNA of the CDR3 is TGTGCCACTTACCAGACAGGTGCTGCCACTGAAGCTTTCTTT. This codes for CATYQTGAATEAFF.